The present T cell receptor beta chain was sequenced within a study of TIL therapy for anti-PD-1-resistant metastatic lung cancer. In the study overall: Half of patients were current or former smokers.

This was the immunoSEQ v3 assay. Produced via immunoSEQ multiplex PCR; TCRdb's table is partial and in-frame only. Seen here are just under 60,000 clones, about two thirds observed once, and the top ten hold roughly 6.6%. The ends lost 0 bases at V and 2 bases at J; junction bases unmatched: 2. The CDR3 is 15 amino acids. Germline V gene lookup returns CDR1 SGHRS and CDR2 YFSETQ. Time point given: pre-treatment sample, taken before nivolumab and TIL therapy. Comments on this clone: The antigen is not known.

Findings and caveats of the study: After infusion, TIL clonotypes partly replaced peripheral T cells and declined over months.

The sample in question was blood, obtained at baseline. The chain links TRBV5-1 to TRBJ2-3, with 8 bases aligning to TRBD1. The sequence came from a person aged 25-85 years with non-small cell lung cancer. This CDR3 is CASSLGQGLTDTQYF. CDR3 nucleotides: TGCGCCAGCAGCTTGGGACAGGGGCTCACAGATACGCAGTATTTT.